This record looks at one TCR beta chain sequence and its context. The J segment lost 5 bases and the V segment lost 6 bases, leaving 4 bases of the junction unmatched. The V gene's germline CDR1 is ENHRY and CDR2 SYGVKD. This CDR3 has 14 amino acids. CD45RA+ naive and CD45RA-negative memory subsets were separated from CD4+ cells. This specimen comes from a study of shared clonotypes between healthy human individuals. The protocol was immunoSEQ multiplex PCR, while the TCRdb copy is restricted to in-frame clones and leaves out a portion. There are 2,100,000 or so clones in the sample; roughly 95% occur only once, and roughly 0.13% lies in the top ten.

Material: naive CD4+ T cells sorted from blood. Subset specified: CD45RA+ positively selected. This receptor was identified in a man between 18 and 29 years old in good health. V is TRBV10-3 and J is TRBJ1-6, with 7 bases lining up with TRBD1. The CDR3 region has the DNA TGTGCCATCAGCGCCGACAGGGATAATTCACCCCTCCACTTT. Residues: CAISADRDNSPLHF.